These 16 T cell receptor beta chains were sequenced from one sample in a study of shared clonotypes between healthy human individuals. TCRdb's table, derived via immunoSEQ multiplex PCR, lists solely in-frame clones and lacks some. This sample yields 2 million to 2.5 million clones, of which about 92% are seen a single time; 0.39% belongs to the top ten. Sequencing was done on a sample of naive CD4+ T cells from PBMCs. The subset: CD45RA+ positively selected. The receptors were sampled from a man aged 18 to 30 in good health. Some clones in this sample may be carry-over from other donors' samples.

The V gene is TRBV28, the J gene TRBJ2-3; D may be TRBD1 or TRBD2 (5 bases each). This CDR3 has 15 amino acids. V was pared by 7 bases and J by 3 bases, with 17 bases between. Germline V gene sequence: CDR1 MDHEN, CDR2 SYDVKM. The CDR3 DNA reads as TGTGCCAGCAATTTCCGGGACCGAAGGACAGATACGCAGTATTTT. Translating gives CASNFRDRRTDTQYF.

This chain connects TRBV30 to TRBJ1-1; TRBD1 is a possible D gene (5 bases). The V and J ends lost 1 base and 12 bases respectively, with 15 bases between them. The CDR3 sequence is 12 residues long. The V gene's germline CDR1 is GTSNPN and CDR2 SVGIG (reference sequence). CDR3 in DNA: TGTGCCTGGAGTGGGGGCCGGGGGGAAACTTTCTTT. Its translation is CAWSGGRGETFF.

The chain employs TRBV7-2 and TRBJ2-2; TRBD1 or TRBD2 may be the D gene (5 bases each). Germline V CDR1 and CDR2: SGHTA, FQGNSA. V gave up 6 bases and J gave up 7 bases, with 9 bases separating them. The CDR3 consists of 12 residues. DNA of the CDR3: TGTGCCAGCAGTGGGGGAATCGGGGAGCTGTTTTTT. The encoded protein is CASSGGIGELFF.

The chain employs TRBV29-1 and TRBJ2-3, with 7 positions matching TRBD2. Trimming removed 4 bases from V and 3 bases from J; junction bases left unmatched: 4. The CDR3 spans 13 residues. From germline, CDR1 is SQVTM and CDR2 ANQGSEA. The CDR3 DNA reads TGCAGCGTTGGGGGGGGTATTACAGATACGCAGTATTTT. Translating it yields CSVGGGITDTQYF.

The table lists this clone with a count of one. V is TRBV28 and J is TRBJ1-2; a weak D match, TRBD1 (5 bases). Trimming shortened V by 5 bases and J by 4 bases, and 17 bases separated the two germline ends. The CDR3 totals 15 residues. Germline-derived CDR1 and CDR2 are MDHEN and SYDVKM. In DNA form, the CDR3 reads TGTGCCAGCAGTATAGACAGCCCGAGGGGCTATGGCTACACCTTC. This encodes CASSIDSPRGYGYTF.

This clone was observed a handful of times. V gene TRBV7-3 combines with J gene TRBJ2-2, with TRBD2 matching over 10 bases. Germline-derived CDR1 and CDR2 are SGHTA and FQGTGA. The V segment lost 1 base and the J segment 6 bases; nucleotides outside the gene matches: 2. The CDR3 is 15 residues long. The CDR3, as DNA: TGTGCCAGCAGCTTAAGGCTAGCGGGAGCCGGGGAGCTGTTTTTT. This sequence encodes CASSLRLAGAGELFF.

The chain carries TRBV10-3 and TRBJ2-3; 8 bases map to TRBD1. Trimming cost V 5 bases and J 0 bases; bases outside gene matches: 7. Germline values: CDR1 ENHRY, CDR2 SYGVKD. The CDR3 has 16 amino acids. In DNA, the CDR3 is TGTGCCATCAGTCCTGCCGGGACAGGTAGCACAGATACGCAGTATTTT. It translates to CAISPAGTGSTDTQYF.

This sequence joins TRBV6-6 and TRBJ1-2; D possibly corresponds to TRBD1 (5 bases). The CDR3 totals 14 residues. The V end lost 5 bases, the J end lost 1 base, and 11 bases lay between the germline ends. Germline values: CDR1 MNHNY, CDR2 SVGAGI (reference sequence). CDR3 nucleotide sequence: TGTGCCAGCAGTATCGACAGATTTAACTATGGCTACACCTTC. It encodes CASSIDRFNYGYTF.

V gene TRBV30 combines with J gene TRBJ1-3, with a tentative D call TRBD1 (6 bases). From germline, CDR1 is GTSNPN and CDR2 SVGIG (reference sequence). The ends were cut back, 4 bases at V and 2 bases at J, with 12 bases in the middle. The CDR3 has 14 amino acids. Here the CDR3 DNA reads TGTGCCTGGAACCAGGGGCGGCCTGGAAACACCATATATTTT. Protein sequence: CAWNQGRPGNTIYF.

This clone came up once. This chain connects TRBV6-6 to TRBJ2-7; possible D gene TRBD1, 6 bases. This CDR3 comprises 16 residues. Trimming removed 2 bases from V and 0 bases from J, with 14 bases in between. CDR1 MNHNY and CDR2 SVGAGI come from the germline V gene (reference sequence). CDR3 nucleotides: TGTGCCAGCAGTTACGCAACAGGGCGGTCCTCCTACGAGCAGTACTTC. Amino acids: CASSYATGRSSYEQYF.

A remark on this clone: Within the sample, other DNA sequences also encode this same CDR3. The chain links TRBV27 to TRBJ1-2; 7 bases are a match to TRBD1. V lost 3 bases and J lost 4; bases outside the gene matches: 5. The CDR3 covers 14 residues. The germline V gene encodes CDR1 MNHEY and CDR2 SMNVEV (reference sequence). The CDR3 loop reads CASSFRDSPYGYTF. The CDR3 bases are TGTGCCAGCAGTTTTCGGGACAGCCCCTATGGCTACACCTTC.

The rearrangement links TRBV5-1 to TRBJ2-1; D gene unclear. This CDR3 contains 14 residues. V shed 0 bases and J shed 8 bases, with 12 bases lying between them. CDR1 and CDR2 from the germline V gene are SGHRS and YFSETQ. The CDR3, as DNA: TGCGCCAGCAGCTTGGTCCCTAGTTATTATGAGCAGTTCTTC. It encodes CASSLVPSYYEQFF.

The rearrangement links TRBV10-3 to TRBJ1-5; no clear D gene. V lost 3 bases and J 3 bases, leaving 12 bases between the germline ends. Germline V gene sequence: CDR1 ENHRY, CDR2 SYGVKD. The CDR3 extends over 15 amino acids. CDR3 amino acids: CAISDSGPPNQPQHF. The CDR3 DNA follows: TGTGCCATCAGTGATTCAGGTCCTCCCAATCAGCCCCAGCATTTT.

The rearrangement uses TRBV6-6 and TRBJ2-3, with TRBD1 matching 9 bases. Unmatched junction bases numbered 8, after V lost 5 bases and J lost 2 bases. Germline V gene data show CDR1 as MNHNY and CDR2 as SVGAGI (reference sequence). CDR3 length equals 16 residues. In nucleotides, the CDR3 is TGTGCCAGCAGTCCCCCCCGGGACAGGGCCACAGATACGCAGTATTTT. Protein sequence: CASSPPRDRATDTQYF.

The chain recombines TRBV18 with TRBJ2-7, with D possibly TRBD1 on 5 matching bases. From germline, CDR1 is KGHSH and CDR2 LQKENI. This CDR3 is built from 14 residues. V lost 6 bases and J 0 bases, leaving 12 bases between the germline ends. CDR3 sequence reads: CASSLQGSSYEQYF. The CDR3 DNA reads TGTGCCAGCTCGCTCCAGGGTAGCTCCTACGAGCAGTACTTC.

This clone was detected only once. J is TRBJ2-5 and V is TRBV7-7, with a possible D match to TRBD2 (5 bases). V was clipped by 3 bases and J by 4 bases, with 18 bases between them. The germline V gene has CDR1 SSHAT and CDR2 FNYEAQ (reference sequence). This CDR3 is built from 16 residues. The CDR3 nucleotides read TGTGCCAGCAGCTTGCGGGCCGAAGGGCCCCCAGAGACCCAGTACTTC. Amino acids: CASSLRAEGPPETQYF.